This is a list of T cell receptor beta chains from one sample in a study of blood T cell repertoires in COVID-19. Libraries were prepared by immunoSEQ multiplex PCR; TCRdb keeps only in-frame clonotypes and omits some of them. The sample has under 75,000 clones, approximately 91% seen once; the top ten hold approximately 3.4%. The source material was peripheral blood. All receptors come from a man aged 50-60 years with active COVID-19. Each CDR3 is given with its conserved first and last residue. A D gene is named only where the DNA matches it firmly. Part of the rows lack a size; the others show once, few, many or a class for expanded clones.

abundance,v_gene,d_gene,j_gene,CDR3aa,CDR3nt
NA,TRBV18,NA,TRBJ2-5,CASSPGSETQYF,TGTGCCAGCTCCCCGGGTTCCGAGACCCAGTACTTC
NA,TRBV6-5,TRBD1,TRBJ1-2,CASSYSTGSFHGYTF,TGTGCCAGCAGTTATTCGACAGGGAGTTTTCATGGCTACACCTTC
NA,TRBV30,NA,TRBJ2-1,CAWSLRTGETEQFF,TGTGCCTGGAGTCTTCGAACGGGGGAAACTGAGCAGTTCTTC
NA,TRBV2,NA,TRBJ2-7,CASSGTRNEQYF,TGTGCCAGCAGTGGTACGAGGAACGAGCAGTACTTC
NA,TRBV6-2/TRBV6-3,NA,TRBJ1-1,CASSYALVDTLNTEAFF,TGTGCCAGCAGTTACGCTTTGGTGGACACCTTGAACACTGAAGCTTTCTTT
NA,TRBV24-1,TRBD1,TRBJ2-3,CATSAEGQGAGTQYF,TGTGCCACCAGTGCAGAGGGACAGGGGGCAGGTACGCAGTATTTT
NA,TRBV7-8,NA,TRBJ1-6,CASSFSLRGRRGFNSPLHF,TGTGCCAGCAGCTTCAGTCTCCGTGGACGGCGGGGGTTTAATTCACCCCTCCACTTT
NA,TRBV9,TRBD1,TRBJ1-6,CASSPDRDESPLHF,TGTGCCAGCAGCCCCGACAGGGACGAGTCACCCCTCCACTTT
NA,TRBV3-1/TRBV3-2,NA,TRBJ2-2,CASSQGRGVLTGELFF,TGTGCCAGCAGCCAAGGAAGGGGCGTTCTAACCGGGGAGCTGTTTTTT
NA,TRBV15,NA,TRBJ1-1,CATSRDLVMNTEAFF,TGTGCCACCAGCAGAGATTTAGTGATGAACACTGAAGCTTTCTTT
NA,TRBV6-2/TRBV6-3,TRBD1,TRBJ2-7,CASSYFGTGLYEQYF,TGTGCCAGCAGTTACTTCGGGACAGGGCTCTACGAGCAGTACTTC
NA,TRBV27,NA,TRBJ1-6,CASSLSNSYNSPLHF,TGTGCCAGCAGTTTATCAAACAGCTATAATTCACCCCTCCACTTT
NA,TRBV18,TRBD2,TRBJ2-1,CASSPPGLWGGNEQFF,TGTGCCAGCTCACCACCGGGCCTCTGGGGGGGCAATGAGCAGTTCTTC
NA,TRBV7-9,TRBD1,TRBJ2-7,CASSLGTGGLDEQYF,TGTGCCAGCAGCTTAGGGACAGGGGGCCTGGACGAGCAGTACTTC
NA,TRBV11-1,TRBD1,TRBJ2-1,CASSPRDRGMNEQFF,TGTGCCAGCAGCCCGCGGGACAGGGGAATGAATGAGCAGTTCTTC
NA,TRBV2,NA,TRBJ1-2,CASSEVGGNYGYTF,TGTGCCAGCAGTGAAGTGGGCGGGAACTATGGCTACACCTTC
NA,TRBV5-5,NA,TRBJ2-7,CASSLIGQSYEQYF,TGTGCCAGCAGCTTAATCGGACAGTCGTACGAGCAGTACTTC
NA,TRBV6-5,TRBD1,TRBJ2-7,CASSNQQGYYEQYF,TGTGCCAGCAGTAACCAACAGGGGTACTACGAGCAGTACTTC
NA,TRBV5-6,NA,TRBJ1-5,CASSSWWSPQPQHF,TGTGCCAGCAGCTCTTGGTGGAGTCCCCAGCCCCAGCATTTT
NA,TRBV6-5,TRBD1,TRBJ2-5,CASLPGQGIQETQYF,TGTGCCAGCCTTCCGGGACAGGGAATCCAAGAGACCCAGTACTTC
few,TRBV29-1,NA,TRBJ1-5,CSVADSSNQPQHF,TGCAGCGTAGCCGACAGTAGCAATCAGCCCCAGCATTTT
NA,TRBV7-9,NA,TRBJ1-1,CASSLVDGGTEAFF,TGTGCCAGCAGCTTAGTAGATGGTGGCACTGAAGCTTTCTTT
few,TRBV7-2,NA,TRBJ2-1,CASSPGGRSSYNEQFF,TGTGCCAGCAGCCCCGGGGGACGGAGCTCCTACAATGAGCAGTTCTTC
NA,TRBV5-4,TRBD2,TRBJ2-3,CASSLSGGADTQYF,TGTGCCAGCAGCTTGTCGGGGGGGGCCGATACGCAGTATTTT
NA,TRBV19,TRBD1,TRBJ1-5,CASSLDRVGNQPQHF,TGTGCCAGTAGCCTGGACAGGGTAGGCAATCAGCCCCAGCATTTT
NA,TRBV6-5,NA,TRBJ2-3,CASSLEVTDTQYF,TGTGCCAGCAGTTTAGAGGTAACAGATACGCAGTATTTT
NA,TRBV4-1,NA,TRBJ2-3,CASRRLLSTDTQYF,TGCGCCAGCAGGCGACTCCTTTCCACAGATACGCAGTATTTT
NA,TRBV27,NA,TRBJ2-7,CASRSHRAQGEQYF,TGTGCCAGCAGGTCGCACCGGGCCCAGGGCGAGCAGTACTTC
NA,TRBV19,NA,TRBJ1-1,CASSIARNTEAFF,TGTGCCAGTAGTATAGCCAGGAACACTGAAGCTTTCTTT
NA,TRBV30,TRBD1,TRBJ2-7,CAWKYRQGAYEQYF,TGTGCCTGGAAATACCGGCAGGGGGCTTACGAGCAGTACTTC
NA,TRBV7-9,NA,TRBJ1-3,CASSPYSGSGNTIYF,TGTGCCAGCAGTCCCTACTCAGGCTCTGGAAACACCATATATTTT
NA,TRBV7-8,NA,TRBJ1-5,CASSAIPGTGYSNQPQHF,TGTGCCAGCAGCGCGATACCAGGTACAGGGTATAGCAATCAGCCCCAGCATTTT
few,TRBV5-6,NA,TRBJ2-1,CASSKSGRVAPEQFF,TGTGCCAGCAGCAAAAGCGGTCGGGTAGCGCCTGAGCAGTTCTTC
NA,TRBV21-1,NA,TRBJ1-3,CASSSKGTIFGNTIYF,TGTGCCAGCAGCAGCAAGGGGACAATCTTTGGAAACACCATATATTTT
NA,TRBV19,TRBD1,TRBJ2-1,CASSLDRGGYNEQFF,TGTGCCAGTAGTCTCGACAGGGGCGGCTACAATGAGCAGTTCTTC
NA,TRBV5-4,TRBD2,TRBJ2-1,CASSSGSGGARGEQFF,TGTGCCAGCAGCTCAGGTAGCGGGGGGGCCCGGGGTGAGCAGTTCTTC
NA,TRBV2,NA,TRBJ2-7,CASSSLPRGEQYF,TGTGCCAGCAGTTCATTGCCTCGGGGGGAGCAGTACTTC
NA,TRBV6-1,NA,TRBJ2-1,CASSDLGGGPYNEQFF,TGTGCCAGCAGTGACTTAGGGGGGGGCCCCTACAATGAGCAGTTCTTC
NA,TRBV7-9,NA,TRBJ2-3,CASSPRAGSSTDTQYF,TGTGCCAGCAGCCCCCGGGCGGGGTCTAGCACAGATACGCAGTATTTT
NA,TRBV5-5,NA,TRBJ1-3,CASSSTGLSGNTIYF,TGTGCCAGCAGCTCGACAGGTCTCTCTGGAAACACTATATATTTT
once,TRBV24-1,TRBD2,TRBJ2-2,CATSDPGTSGAGTGELFF,TGTGCCACCAGTGATCCCGGGACTAGCGGGGCTGGAACCGGGGAGCTGTTTTTT
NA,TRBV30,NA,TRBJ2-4,CAWSGLNIQYF,TGTGCCTGGAGTGGACTCAACATTCAGTACTTC
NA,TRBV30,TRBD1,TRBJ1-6,CAHRDSSSYNSPLHF,TGTGCCCACCGGGACAGTAGCTCCTATAATTCACCCCTCCACTTT
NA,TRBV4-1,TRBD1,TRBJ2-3,CASSQVADRDTQYF,TGCGCCAGCAGCCAAGTCGCGGACAGGGATACGCAGTATTTT
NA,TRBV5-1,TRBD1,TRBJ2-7,CASSPGGQGSLEQYF,TGCGCCAGCAGCCCAGGGGGACAGGGTTCGCTCGAGCAGTACTTC
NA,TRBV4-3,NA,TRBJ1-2,CASSQLERGGYTF,TGCGCCAGCAGCCAACTAGAGCGGGGTGGCTACACCTTC
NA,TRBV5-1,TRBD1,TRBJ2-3,CASSLAGQGGPDTQYF,TGCGCCAGCAGCTTGGCGGGACAGGGGGGACCAGATACGCAGTATTTT
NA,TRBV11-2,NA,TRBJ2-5,CASSLGAVTQYF,TGTGCCAGCAGCTTAGGGGCTGTGACCCAGTACTTC
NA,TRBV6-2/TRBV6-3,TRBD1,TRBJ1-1,CASSYSTRRGETEAFF,TGTGCCAGCAGTTACTCGACGCGCAGGGGGGAGACTGAAGCTTTCTTT
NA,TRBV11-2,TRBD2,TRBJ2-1,CASSTLSGGRRNEQFF,TGTGCCAGCAGCACTCTTAGCGGGGGTCGGCGCAATGAGCAGTTCTTC
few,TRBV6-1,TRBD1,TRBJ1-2,CASSEGQGLNGYTF,TGTGCCAGCAGTGAGGGACAGGGACTAAATGGCTACACCTTC
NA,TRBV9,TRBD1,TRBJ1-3,CASSVGQGMEGNTIYF,TGTGCCAGCAGCGTCGGACAGGGAATGGAAGGAAACACCATATATTTT
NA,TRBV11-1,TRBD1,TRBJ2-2,CASSVDRDSGTGELFF,TGTGCCAGCAGCGTCGACCGGGACAGCGGTACCGGGGAGCTGTTTTTT
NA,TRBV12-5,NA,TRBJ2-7,CASGFGGGHEQYF,TGTGCTAGTGGTTTTGGAGGGGGCCACGAGCAGTACTTC
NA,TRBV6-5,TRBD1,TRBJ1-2,CASSAPLGTGYGYTF,TGTGCCAGCAGCGCCCCCCTCGGGACAGGCTATGGCTACACCTTC
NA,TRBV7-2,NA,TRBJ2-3,CASSLVGQGGADTQYF,TGTGCCAGCAGCTTAGTTGGCCAGGGTGGGGCAGATACGCAGTATTTT
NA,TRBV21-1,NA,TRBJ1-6,CASSKKVGRANSPLHF,TGTGCCAGCAGCAAAAAAGTAGGCAGGGCTAACTCACCCCTCCACTTT
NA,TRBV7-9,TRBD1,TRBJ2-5,CASRFTGGEETQYF,TGTGCCAGCAGATTCACAGGGGGCGAAGAGACCCAGTACTTC